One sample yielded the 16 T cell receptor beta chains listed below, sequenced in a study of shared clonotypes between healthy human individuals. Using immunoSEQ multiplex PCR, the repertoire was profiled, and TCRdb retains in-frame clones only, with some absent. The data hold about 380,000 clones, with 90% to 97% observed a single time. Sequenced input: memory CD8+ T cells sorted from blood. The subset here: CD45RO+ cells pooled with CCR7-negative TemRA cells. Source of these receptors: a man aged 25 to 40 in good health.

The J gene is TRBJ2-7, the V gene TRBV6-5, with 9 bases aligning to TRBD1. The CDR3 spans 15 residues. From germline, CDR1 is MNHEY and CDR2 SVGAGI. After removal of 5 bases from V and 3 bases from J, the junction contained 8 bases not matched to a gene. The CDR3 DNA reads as TGTGCCAGCAGTCACCGCCCGGACAGGGGCTACGAGCAGTACTTC. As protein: CASSHRPDRGYEQYF.

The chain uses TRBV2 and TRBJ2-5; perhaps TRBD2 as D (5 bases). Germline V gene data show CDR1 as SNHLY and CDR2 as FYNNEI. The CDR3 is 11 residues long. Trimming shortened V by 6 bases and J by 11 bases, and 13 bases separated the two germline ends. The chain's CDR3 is CASSIDPGQYF. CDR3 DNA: TGTGCCAGCAGCATCGACCCGGGACAGTACTTC.

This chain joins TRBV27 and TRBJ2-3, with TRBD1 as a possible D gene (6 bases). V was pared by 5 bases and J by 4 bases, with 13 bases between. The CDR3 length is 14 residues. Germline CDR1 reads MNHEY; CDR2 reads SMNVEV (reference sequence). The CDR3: CASSPQGRADTQYF. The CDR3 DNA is TGTGCCAGCAGTCCACAGGGTCGTGCAGATACGCAGTATTTT.

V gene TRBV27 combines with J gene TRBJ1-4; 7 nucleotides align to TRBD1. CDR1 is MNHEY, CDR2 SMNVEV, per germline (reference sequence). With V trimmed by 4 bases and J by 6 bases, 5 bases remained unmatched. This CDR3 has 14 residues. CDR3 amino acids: CASSSTGWDEKLFF. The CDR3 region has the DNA TGTGCCAGCAGTTCGACAGGGTGGGATGAAAAACTGTTTTTT. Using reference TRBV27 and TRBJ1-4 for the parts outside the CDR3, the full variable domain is EAQVTQNPRYLITVTGKKLTVTCSQNMNHEYMSWYRQDPGLGLRQIYYSMNVEVTDKGDVPEGYKVSRKEKRNFPLILESPSPNQTSLYFCASSSTGWDEKLFFGSGTQLSVL.

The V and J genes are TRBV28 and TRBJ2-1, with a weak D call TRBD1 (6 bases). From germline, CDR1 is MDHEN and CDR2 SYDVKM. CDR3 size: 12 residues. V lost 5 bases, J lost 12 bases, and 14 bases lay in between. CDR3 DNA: TGTGCCAGCAGTCTAGGGGGACCGTGGCAGTTCTTC. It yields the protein CASSLGGPWQFF. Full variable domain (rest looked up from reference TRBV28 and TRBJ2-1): DVKVTQSSRYLVKRTGEKVFLECVQDMDHENMFWYRQDPGLGLRLIYFSYDVKMKEKGDIPEGYSVSREKKERFSLILESASTNQTSMYLCASSLGGPWQFFGPGTRLTVL.

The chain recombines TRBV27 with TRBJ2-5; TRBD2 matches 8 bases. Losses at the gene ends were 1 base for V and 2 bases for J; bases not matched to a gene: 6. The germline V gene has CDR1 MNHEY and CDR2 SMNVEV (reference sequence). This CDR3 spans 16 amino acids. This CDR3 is CASSLFGGAEQETQYF. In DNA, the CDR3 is TGTGCCAGCAGTTTATTCGGGGGGGCTGAGCAAGAGACCCAGTACTTC.

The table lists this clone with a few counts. The CDR3 loop is CASSLFGTSGRAVGEQYF. The CDR3 DNA is TGCGCCAGCAGCTTGTTCGGGACTAGCGGGAGGGCCGTGGGGGAGCAGTACTTC. The chain combines TRBV5-1 with TRBJ2-7; 16 nucleotides align to TRBD2. CDR1 and CDR2 (germline): SGHRS, YFSETQ. The V gene end was trimmed by 1 base and the J gene end by 7 bases; junction bases not matched to a gene: 11. This CDR3 region has 18 residues.

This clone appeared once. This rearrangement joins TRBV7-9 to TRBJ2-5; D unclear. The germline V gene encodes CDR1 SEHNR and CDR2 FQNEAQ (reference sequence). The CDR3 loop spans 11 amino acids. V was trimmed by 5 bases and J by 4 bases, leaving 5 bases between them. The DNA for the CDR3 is TGTGCCAGCAGCCCCGGAGAGACCCAGTACTTC. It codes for CASSPGETQYF.

Written as DNA, the CDR3 is TGTGCCAGCAAGAGCGAGACTAGCGGGAGTCGGACCGGGGAGCTGTTTTTT. Its protein is CASKSETSGSRTGELFF. The chain couples TRBV2 to TRBJ2-2; TRBD2 matches at 12 bases. The germline gives CDR1 SNHLY, CDR2 FYNNEI. V shed 7 bases, J shed 5 bases, and the junction held 11 bases outside the gene matches. CDR3 length: 17 residues.

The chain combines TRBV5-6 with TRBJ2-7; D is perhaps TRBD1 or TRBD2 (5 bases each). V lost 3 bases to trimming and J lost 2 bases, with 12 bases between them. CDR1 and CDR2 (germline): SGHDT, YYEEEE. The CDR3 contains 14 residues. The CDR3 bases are TGTGCCAGCAGCTCTGGGGACCTCCCCTACGAGCAGTACTTC. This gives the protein CASSSGDLPYEQYF. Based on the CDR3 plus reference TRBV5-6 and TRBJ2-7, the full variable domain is DAGVTQSPTHLIKTRGQQVTLRCSPKSGHDTVSWYQQALGQGPQFIFQYYEEEERQRGNFPDRFSGHQFPNYSSELNVNALLLGDSALYLCASSSGDLPYEQYFGPGTRLTVT.

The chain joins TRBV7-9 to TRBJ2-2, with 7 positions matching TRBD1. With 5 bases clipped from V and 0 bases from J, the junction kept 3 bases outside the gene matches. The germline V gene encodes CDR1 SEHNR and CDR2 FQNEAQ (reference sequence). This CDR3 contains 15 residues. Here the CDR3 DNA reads TGTGCCAGCAGCGTAGGGACAGCGAACACCGGGGAGCTGTTTTTT. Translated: CASSVGTANTGELFF.

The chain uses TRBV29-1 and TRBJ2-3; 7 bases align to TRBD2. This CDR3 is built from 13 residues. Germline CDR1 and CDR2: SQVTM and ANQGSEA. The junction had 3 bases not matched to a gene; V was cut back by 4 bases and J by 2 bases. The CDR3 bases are TGCAGCGTTGGGGGGGGGACCACAGATACGCAGTATTTT. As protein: CSVGGGTTDTQYF.

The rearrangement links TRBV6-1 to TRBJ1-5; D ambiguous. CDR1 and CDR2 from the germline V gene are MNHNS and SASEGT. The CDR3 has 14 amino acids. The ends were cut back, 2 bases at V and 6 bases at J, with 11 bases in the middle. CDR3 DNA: TGTGCCAGCAGTGAATCGGGGAGATCTCAGCCCCAGCATTTT. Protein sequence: CASSESGRSQPQHF.

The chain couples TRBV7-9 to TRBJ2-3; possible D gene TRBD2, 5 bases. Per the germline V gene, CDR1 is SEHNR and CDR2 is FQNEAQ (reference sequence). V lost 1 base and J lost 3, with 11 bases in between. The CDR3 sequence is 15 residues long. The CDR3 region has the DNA TGTGCCAGCAGCTTAGATTTACCGGGGACAGATACGCAGTATTTT. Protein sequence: CASSLDLPGTDTQYF.

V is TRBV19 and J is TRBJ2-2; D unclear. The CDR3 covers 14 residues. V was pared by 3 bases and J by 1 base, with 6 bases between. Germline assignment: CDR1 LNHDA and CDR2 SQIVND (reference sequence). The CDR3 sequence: CASSIDMNTGELFF. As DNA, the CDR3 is TGTGCCAGTAGTATTGACATGAACACCGGGGAGCTGTTTTTT.

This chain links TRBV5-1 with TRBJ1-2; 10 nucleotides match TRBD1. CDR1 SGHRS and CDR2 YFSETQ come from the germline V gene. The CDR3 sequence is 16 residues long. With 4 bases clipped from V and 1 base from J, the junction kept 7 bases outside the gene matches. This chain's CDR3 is CASSPGTGARNYGYTF. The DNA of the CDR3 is TGCGCCAGCAGCCCGGGGACAGGGGCTCGTAACTATGGCTACACCTTC.